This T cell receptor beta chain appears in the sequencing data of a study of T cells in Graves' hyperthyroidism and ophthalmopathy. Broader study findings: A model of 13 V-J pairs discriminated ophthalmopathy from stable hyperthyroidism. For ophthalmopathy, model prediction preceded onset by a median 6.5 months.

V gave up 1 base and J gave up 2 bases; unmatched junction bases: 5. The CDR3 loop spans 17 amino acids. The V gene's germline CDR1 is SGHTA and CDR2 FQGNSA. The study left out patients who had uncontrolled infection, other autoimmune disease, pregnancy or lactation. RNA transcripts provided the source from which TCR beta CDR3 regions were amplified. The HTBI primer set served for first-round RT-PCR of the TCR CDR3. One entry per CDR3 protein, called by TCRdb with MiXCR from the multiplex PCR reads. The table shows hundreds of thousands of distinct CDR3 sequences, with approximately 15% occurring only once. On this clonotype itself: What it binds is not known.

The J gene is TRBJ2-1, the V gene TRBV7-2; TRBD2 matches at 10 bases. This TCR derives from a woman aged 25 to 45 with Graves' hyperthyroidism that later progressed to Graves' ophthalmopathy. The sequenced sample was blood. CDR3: CASSLETTSGPYNEQFF. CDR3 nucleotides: TGTGCCAGCAGCTTAGAAACGACTAGCGGGCCCTACAATGAGCAGTTCTTC.